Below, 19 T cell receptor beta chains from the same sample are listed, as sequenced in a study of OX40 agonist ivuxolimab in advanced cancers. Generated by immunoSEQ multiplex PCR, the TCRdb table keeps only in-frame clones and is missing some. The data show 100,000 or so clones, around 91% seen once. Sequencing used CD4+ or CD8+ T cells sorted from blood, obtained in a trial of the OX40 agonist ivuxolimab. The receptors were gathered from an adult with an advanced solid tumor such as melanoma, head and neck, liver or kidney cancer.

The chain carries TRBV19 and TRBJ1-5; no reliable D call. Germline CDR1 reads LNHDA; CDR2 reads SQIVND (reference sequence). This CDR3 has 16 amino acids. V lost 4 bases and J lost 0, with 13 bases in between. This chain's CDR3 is CASSSKGVYSNQPQHF. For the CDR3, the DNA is TGTGCCAGTAGTAGTAAAGGAGTTTATAGCAATCAGCCCCAGCATTTT.

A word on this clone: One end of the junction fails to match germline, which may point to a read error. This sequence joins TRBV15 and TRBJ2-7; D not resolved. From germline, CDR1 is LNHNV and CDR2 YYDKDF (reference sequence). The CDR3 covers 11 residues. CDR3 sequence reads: CATSRAGSFFF. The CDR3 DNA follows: TGTGCCACCAGCAGGGCCGGGTCGTTCTTCTTC. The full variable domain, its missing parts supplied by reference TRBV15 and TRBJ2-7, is DAMVIQNPRYQVTQFGKPVTLSCSQTLNHNVMYWYQQKSSQAPKLLFHYYDKDFNNEADTPDNFQSRRPNTSFCFLDIRSPGLGDTAMYLCATSRAGSFFFGPGTRLTVT.

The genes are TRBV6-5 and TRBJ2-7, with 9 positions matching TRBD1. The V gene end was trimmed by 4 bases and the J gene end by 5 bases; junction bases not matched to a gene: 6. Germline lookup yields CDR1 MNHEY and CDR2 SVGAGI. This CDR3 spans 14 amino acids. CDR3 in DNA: TGTGCCAGCAGTTCCACAGGGGGCTGGGACGAGCAGTACTTC. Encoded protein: CASSSTGGWDEQYF.

CDR3 region: CASSLRTGGTEAFF. In nucleotides, the CDR3 is TGTGCCAGCAGCTTAAGGACGGGAGGGACTGAAGCTTTCTTT. This chain uses TRBV7-8 with TRBJ1-1; D is undetermined. The CDR3 consists of 14 residues. V was trimmed by 2 bases and J by 5 bases, leaving 12 bases between them. Per germline, CDR1 SGHVS and CDR2 FQNEAQ.

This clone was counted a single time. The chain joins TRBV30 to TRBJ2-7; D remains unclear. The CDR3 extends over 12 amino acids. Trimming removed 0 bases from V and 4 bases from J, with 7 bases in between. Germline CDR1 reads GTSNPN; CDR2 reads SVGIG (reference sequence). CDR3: CAWSVEIYEQYF. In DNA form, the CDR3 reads TGTGCCTGGAGTGTAGAGATTTACGAGCAGTACTTC. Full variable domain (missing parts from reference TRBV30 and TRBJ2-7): SQTIHQWPATLVQPVGSPLSLECTVEGTSNPNLYWYRQAAGRGLQLLFYSVGIGQISSEVPQNLSASRPQDRQFILSSKKLLLSDSGFYLCAWSVEIYEQYFGPGTRLTVT.

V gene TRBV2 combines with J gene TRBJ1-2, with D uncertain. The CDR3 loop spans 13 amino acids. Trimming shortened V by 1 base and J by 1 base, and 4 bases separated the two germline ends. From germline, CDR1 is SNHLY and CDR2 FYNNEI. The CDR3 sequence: CASSEEVNYGYTF. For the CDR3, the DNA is TGTGCCAGCAGTGAAGAGGTTAACTATGGCTACACCTTC.

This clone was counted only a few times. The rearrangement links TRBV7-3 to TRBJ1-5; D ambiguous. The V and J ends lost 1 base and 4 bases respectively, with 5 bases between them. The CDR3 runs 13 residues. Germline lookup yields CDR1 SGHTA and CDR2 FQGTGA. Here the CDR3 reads CASSLNANQPQHF. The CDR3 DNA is TGTGCCAGCAGCTTAAATGCGAATCAGCCCCAGCATTTT. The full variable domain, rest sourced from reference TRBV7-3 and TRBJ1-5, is GAGVSQTPSNKVTEKGKYVELRCDPISGHTALYWYRQSLGQGPEFLIYFQGTGAADDSGLPNDRFFAVRPEGSVSTLKIQRTERGDSAVYLCASSLNANQPQHFGDGTRLSIL.

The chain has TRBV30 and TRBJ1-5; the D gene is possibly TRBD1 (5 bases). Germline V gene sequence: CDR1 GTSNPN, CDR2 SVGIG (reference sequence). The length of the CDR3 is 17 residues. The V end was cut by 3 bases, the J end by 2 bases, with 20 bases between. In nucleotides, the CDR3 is TGTGCCTGGAGCGCCTCAAATTCGGGGGTAGGCAATCAGCCCCAGCATTTT. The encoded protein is CAWSASNSGVGNQPQHF.

For the CDR3, the DNA is TGTGCCAGCAGGGAACCCGATAATGAAAAACTGTTTTTT. Protein: CASREPDNEKLFF. The chain combines TRBV28 with TRBJ1-4; D is undetermined. The CDR3 sequence is 13 residues long. The V end lost 6 bases, the J end lost 4 bases, and 9 bases lay between the germline ends. From germline, CDR1 is MDHEN and CDR2 SYDVKM.

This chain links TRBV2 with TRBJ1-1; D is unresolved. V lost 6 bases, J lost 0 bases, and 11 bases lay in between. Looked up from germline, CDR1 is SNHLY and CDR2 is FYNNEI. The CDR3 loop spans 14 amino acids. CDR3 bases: TGTGCCAGCAGGCTCCTTACGATGAACACTGAAGCTTTCTTT. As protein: CASRLLTMNTEAFF.

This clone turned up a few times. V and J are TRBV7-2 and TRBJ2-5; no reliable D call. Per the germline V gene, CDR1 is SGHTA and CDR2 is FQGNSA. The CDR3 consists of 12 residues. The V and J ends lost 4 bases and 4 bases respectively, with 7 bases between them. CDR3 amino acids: CASSSTRETQYF. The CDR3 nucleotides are TGTGCCAGCAGCTCAACCCGAGAGACCCAGTACTTC.

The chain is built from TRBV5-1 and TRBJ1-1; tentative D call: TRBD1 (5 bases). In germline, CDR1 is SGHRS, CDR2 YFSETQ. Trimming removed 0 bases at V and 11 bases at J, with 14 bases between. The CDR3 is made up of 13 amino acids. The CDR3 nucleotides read TGCGCCAGCAGCTTGGGCAGGGCGTGGGGGGCTTTCTTT. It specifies CASSLGRAWGAFF.

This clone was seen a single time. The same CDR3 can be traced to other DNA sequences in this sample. CDR3 bases: TGTGCCAGCAGCCTCCGCGCCTACAATGAGCAGTTCTTC. Its translation: CASSLRAYNEQFF. The gene calls are TRBV11-2 and TRBJ2-1; no reliable D call. The length of the CDR3 is 13 residues. The germline V and J ends were trimmed by 5 bases and 2 bases, with 7 bases remaining between them. Germline lookup yields CDR1 SGHAT and CDR2 FQNNGV.

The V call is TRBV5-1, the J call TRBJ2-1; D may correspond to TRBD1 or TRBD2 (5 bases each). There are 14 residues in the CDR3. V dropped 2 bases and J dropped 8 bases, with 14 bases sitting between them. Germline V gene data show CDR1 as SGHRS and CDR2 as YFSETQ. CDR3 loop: CASSFGASSHEQFF. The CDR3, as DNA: TGCGCCAGCAGCTTTGGGGCTAGCAGCCATGAGCAGTTCTTC. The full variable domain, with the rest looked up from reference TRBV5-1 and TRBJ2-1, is KAGVTQTPRYLIKTRGQQVTLSCSPISGHRSVSWYQQTPGQGLQFLFEYFSETQRNKGNFPGRFSGRQFSNSRSEMNVSTLELGDSALYLCASSFGASSHEQFFGPGTRLTVL.

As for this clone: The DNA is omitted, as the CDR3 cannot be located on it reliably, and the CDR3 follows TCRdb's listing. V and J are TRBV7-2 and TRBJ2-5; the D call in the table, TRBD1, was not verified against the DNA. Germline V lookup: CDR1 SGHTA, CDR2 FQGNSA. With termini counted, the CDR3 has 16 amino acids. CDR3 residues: CASSRRTGFFGETQYF.

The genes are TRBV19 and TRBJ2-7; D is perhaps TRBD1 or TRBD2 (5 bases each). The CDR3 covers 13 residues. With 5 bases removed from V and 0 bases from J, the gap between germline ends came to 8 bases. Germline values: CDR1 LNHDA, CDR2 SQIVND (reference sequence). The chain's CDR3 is CASSRGFSYEQYF. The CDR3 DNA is TGTGCCAGTAGTCGGGGCTTCTCCTACGAGCAGTACTTC. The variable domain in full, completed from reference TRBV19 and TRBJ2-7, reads DGGITQSPKYLFRKEGQNVTLSCEQNLNHDAMYWYRQDPGQGLRLIYYSQIVNDFQKGDIAEGYSVSREKKESFPLTVTSAQKNPTAFYLCASSRGFSYEQYFGPGTRLTVT.

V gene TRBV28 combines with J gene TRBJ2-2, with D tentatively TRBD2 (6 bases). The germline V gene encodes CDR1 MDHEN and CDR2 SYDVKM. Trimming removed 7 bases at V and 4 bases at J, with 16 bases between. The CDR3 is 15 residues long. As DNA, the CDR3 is TGTGCCAGCAAATTCGGCGGGACCGCCACCGGGGAGCTGTTTTTT. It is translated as CASKFGGTATGELFF.

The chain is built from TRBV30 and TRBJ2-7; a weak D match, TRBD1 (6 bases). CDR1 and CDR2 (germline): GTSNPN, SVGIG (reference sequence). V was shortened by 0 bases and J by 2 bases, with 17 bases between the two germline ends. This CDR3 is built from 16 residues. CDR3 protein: CAWSVLAFDRTYEQYF. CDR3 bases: TGTGCCTGGAGTGTACTCGCCTTCGACAGGACCTACGAGCAGTACTTC.

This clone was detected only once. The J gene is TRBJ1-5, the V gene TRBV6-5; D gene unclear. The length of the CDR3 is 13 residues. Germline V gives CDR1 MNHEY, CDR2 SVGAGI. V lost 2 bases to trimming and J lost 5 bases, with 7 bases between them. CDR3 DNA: TGTGCCAGCAGTTACGACTTTTATCAGCCCCAGCATTTT. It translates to CASSYDFYQPQHF.